In this sample, the clone carrying this T cell receptor (beta chain) turned up once. Its antigen remains unidentified. This entry comes from a study of beta chain features in type 1 diabetes. Study-wide findings and caveats: When Type 1 diabetes patients were examined, their TCRB CDR3s proved moderately but significantly shorter in all four CD4+ subsets.

CDR1 and CDR2 from the germline V gene are SGDLS and YYNGEE. V was cut by 4 bases and J by 1 base, with 8 bases left in between. The CDR3 sequence is 13 residues long. The authors reverse transcribed all of the isolated RNA, so sequencing captured expressed TCRB transcripts. Regulatory, naive and central memory T cell samples averaged around 3.6 million reads. Clones were sequenced by immunoSEQ multiplex PCR, and TCRdb holds only the in-frame ones, with some missing. The data contain around 450,000 clones, approximately 10% of them singletons. The receptor comes from a woman aged 18-35 years in good health. Sequenced material: naive CD4+ T cells from blood. This sequence joins TRBV9 and TRBJ2-5; D is tentatively TRBD1 or TRBD2 (6 bases each). CDR3 DNA sequence: TGTGCCAGCAGCCCGGGGGCCCAAGAGACCCAGTACTTC. It yields the protein CASSPGAQETQYF.